The rows below give T cell receptor beta chains drawn from one sample of a study of T-cell memory formation after mild COVID-19. MiXCR was run by TCRdb on the 5' RACE reads, yielding one entry per CDR3 protein. Of about 540,000 distinct CDR3 sequences listed, over 20% are singletons. Input material: PBMCs or a T cell subset sorted from them (not recorded which). The receptors were sampled from an adult woman who had mild COVID-19 (a few samples of this study predate the infection). Cell type and time point are not known. Each CDR3 is given without its conserved first and last residue. The order of the fields is V gene, J gene, CDR3 protein.

v_gene: TRBV4-1
j_gene: TRBJ2-7
CDR3aa: ASSQASGVFYEQY

v_gene: TRBV5-1
j_gene: TRBJ2-1
CDR3aa: ASSRQGSGNEQF

v_gene: TRBV9
j_gene: TRBJ2-1
CDR3aa: ASSPHRTSDNEQF

v_gene: TRBV15
j_gene: TRBJ2-3
CDR3aa: ATSRDPGKTDTQY

v_gene: TRBV29-1
j_gene: TRBJ2-5
CDR3aa: SVERGGPETQY

v_gene: TRBV5-1
j_gene: TRBJ2-7
CDR3aa: ASSSGQGRRYEQY

v_gene: TRBV19
j_gene: TRBJ2-1
CDR3aa: ASSGPGTGDNEQF

v_gene: TRBV12-3/TRBV12-4
j_gene: TRBJ1-2
CDR3aa: ASRPTGAYGYT

v_gene: TRBV7-3
j_gene: TRBJ2-2
CDR3aa: ASSQTSGGNGELF

v_gene: TRBV15
j_gene: TRBJ2-5
CDR3aa: ATSRRDGEETQY

v_gene: TRBV4-2
j_gene: TRBJ2-2
CDR3aa: ASSQGKGAGTGELF

v_gene: TRBV7-9
j_gene: TRBJ2-7
CDR3aa: ASDRDLSYEQY

v_gene: TRBV4-1
j_gene: TRBJ2-1
CDR3aa: ASSPGGTSGRGERYNEQF

v_gene: TRBV7-9
j_gene: TRBJ2-7
CDR3aa: ASSFPGYEQY

v_gene: TRBV5-1
j_gene: TRBJ1-1
CDR3aa: ASSLTPTNTEAF

v_gene: TRBV30
j_gene: TRBJ1-1
CDR3aa: SGARMNTEAF

v_gene: TRBV6-1
j_gene: TRBJ1-2
CDR3aa: ASTQSRGGGGYGYT

v_gene: TRBV5-5
j_gene: TRBJ2-7
CDR3aa: ASSSNKMTGNEQY

v_gene: TRBV9
j_gene: TRBJ2-2
CDR3aa: ASSVGTERTGELF

v_gene: TRBV7-2
j_gene: TRBJ2-1
CDR3aa: ASSLALGLVSNEQF

v_gene: TRBV5-4
j_gene: TRBJ2-2
CDR3aa: ASSLPQANTGELF

v_gene: TRBV24-1
j_gene: TRBJ2-7
CDR3aa: ATSDFSLAGDYEQY

v_gene: TRBV6-5
j_gene: TRBJ1-6
CDR3aa: ASRTSGQELNNSPLH

v_gene: TRBV7-9
j_gene: TRBJ2-7
CDR3aa: ASSYPRGNEQY

v_gene: TRBV4-1
j_gene: TRBJ1-4
CDR3aa: ASSQDQDSMNEKLF

v_gene: TRBV6-1
j_gene: TRBJ1-1
CDR3aa: ASSGGTGLTEAF

v_gene: TRBV14
j_gene: TRBJ2-7
CDR3aa: ASSQDWGGPRGEQY

v_gene: TRBV9
j_gene: TRBJ2-3
CDR3aa: ASSVAGGAWDTQY

v_gene: TRBV20-1
j_gene: TRBJ2-5
CDR3aa: SATDRRETQY

v_gene: TRBV9
j_gene: TRBJ2-1
CDR3aa: ASSVAGYNEQF

v_gene: TRBV24-1
j_gene: TRBJ2-2
CDR3aa: ATSTGELF

v_gene: TRBV29-1
j_gene: TRBJ2-1
CDR3aa: SVSESSYNEQF

v_gene: TRBV29-1
j_gene: TRBJ2-1
CDR3aa: SVPRDRVFYNEQF

v_gene: TRBV29-1
j_gene: TRBJ1-2
CDR3aa: SVGGSYGYT

v_gene: TRBV7-9
j_gene: TRBJ1-1
CDR3aa: ASSPQGTPGTEAF

v_gene: TRBV25-1
j_gene: TRBJ1-2
CDR3aa: ASSEPGRYGYT

v_gene: TRBV3-1
j_gene: TRBJ2-7
CDR3aa: ASRGGGRMGEQY

v_gene: TRBV21-1
j_gene: TRBJ1-2
CDR3aa: ASSPRMKGTGILDGDGYT

v_gene: TRBV25-1
j_gene: TRBJ1-1
CDR3aa: ASSQAKGAGRTEAF

v_gene: TRBV27
j_gene: TRBJ1-1
CDR3aa: ASRTTWDTEAF

v_gene: TRBV5-1
j_gene: TRBJ2-3
CDR3aa: ASSGGTPANTDTQY

v_gene: TRBV5-5
j_gene: TRBJ2-5
CDR3aa: ASSFGAETQY

v_gene: TRBV14
j_gene: TRBJ2-3
CDR3aa: ASSQVTGTAQY

v_gene: TRBV11-2
j_gene: TRBJ1-6
CDR3aa: ASSLEGFGVSPLH

v_gene: TRBV12-3/TRBV12-4
j_gene: TRBJ2-3
CDR3aa: ASREDSGTDTQY

v_gene: TRBV21-1
j_gene: TRBJ1-6
CDR3aa: ASSKDPITGPAVISPLH

v_gene: TRBV6-5
j_gene: TRBJ1-1
CDR3aa: ASTKTGHRNTEAF

v_gene: TRBV6-5
j_gene: TRBJ2-7
CDR3aa: ASSLPGSGTYEQY

v_gene: TRBV4-1
j_gene: TRBJ2-5
CDR3aa: ASSPSASGKETQY

v_gene: TRBV29-1
j_gene: TRBJ2-3
CDR3aa: SVGDLWDTQY

v_gene: TRBV6-5
j_gene: TRBJ1-5
CDR3aa: ASSYSGREGQPQH

v_gene: TRBV12-3/TRBV12-4
j_gene: TRBJ2-5
CDR3aa: ASSPDRGRKTQY

v_gene: TRBV4-3
j_gene: TRBJ1-2
CDR3aa: ASSQDIASGYT

v_gene: TRBV20-1
j_gene: TRBJ1-3
CDR3aa: SARVFGTTGGNTIY